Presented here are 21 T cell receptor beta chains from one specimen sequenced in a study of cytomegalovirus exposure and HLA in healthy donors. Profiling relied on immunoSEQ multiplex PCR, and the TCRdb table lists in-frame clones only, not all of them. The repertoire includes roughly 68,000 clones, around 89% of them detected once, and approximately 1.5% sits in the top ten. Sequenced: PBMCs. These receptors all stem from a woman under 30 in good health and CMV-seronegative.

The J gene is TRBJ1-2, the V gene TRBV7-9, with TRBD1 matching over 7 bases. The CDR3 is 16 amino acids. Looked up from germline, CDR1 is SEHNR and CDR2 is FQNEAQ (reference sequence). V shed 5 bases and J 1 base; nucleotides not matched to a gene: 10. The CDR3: CASSLGQAGVNYGYTF. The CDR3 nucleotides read TGTGCCAGCAGCCTCGGACAGGCCGGAGTTAACTATGGCTACACCTTC.

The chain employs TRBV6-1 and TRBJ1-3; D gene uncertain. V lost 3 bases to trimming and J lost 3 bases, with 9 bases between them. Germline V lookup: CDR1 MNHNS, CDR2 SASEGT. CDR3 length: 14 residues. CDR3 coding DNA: TGTGCCAGCAGTGATGGCATGTATGGAAACACCATATATTTT. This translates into CASSDGMYGNTIYF.

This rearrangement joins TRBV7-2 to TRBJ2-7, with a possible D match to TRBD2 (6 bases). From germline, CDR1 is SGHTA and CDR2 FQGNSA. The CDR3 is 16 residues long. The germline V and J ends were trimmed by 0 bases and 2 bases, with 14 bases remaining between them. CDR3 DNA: TGTGCCAGCAGCTTAGCGGGAGGTGGGGGAACCTACGAGCAGTACTTC. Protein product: CASSLAGGGGTYEQYF.

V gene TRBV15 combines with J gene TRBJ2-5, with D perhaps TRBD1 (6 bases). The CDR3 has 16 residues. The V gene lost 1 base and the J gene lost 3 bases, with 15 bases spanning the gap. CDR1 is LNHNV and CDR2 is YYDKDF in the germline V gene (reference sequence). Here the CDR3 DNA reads TGTGCCACCAGCAGAGTTGGCAGGGGATTCGAAGAGACCCAGTACTTC. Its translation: CATSRVGRGFEETQYF.

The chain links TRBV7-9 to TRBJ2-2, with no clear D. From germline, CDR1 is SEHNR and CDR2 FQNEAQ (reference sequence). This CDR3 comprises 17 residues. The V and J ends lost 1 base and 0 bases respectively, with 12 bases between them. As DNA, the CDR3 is TGTGCCAGCAGCTTAGAAATCTGGGCCCCGAACACCGGGGAGCTGTTTTTT. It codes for CASSLEIWAPNTGELFF.

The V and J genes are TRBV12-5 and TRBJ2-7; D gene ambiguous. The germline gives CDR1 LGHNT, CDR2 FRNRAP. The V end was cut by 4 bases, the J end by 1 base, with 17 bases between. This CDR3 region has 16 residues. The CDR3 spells CASGSTSPPISYEQYF. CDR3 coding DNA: TGTGCTAGTGGTTCCACCTCCCCTCCTATTTCCTACGAGCAGTACTTC.

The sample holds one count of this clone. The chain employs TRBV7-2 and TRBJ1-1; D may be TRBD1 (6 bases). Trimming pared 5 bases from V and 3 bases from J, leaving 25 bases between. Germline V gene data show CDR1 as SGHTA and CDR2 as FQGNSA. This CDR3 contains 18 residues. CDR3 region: CASSPGYGNQGSDTEAFF. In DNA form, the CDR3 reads TGTGCCAGCAGCCCAGGGTACGGTAACCAGGGGTCGGACACTGAAGCTTTCTTT.

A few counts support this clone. The CDR3 sequence: CASKGVHNSPLHF. DNA of the CDR3: TGTGCCAGTAAGGGGGTTCATAATTCACCCCTCCACTTT. The chain uses TRBV19 and TRBJ1-6; tentative D call: TRBD1 (6 bases). V was trimmed by 7 bases and J by 5 bases, leaving 9 bases between them. The CDR3 is 13 residues long. Germline CDR1 LNHDA, CDR2 SQIVND (reference sequence).

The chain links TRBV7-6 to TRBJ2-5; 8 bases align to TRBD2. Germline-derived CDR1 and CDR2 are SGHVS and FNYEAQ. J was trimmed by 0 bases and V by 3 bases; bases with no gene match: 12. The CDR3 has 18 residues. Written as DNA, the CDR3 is TGTGCCAGCAGCTTCCGGGGCAGCGGGAGAAGGAACCAAGAGACCCAGTACTTC. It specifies CASSFRGSGRRNQETQYF.

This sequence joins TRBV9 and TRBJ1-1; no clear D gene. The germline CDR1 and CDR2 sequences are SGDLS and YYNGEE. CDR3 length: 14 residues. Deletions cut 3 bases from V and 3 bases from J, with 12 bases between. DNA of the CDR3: TGTGCCAGCAGCGGGGTCACTGGGCACACTGAAGCTTTCTTT. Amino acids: CASSGVTGHTEAFF.

The CDR3 nucleotides read TGTGCCAGCTGGGGAGTTGGGGCCAACGTCCTGACTTTC. It yields the protein CASWGVGANVLTF. The gene calls are TRBV4-2 and TRBJ2-6, with D possibly being TRBD2 (5 bases). Germline CDR1 LGHNA, CDR2 YNFKEQ. This CDR3 is 13 amino acids long. Trimming removed 8 bases from V and 3 bases from J, with 8 bases in between.

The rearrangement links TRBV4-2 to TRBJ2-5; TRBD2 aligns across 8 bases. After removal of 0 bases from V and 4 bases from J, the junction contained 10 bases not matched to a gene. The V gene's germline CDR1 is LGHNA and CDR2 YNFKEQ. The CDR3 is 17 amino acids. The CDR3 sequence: CASSQDLSGGPSETQYF. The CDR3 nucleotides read TGTGCCAGCAGCCAAGATCTGTCGGGGGGGCCGTCAGAGACCCAGTACTTC.

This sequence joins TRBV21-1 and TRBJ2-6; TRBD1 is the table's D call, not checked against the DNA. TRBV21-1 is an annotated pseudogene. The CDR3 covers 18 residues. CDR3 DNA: TGTGCCAGCAGCAACTCTACAGGGTGGTCCTATCGGGCCAACGTCCTGACTTTC. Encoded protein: CASSNSTGWSYRANVLTF.

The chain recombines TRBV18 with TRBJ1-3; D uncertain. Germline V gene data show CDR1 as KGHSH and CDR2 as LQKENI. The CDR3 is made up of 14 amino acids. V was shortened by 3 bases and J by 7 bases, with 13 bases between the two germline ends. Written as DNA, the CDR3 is TGTGCCAGCTCACCTAGCCCGCCCGGGAACACCATATATTTT. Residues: CASSPSPPGNTIYF.

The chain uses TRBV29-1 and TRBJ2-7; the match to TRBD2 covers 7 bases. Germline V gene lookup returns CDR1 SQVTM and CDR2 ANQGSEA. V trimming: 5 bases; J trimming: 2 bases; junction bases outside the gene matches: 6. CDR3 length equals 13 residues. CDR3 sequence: CSVLASGAYEQYF. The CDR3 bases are TGCAGCGTTCTGGCTAGCGGTGCCTACGAGCAGTACTTC.

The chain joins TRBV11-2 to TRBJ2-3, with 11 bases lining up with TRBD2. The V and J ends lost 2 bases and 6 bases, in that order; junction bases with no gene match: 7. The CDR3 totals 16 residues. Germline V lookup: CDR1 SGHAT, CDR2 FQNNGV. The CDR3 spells CASSLLAGGPADTQYF. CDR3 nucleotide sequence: TGTGCCAGCAGCTTATTAGCGGGAGGGCCTGCCGATACGCAGTATTTT. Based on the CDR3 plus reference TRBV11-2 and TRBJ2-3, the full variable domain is EAGVAQSPRYKIIEKRQSVAFWCNPISGHATLYWYQQILGQGPKLLIQFQNNGVVDDSQLPKDRFSAERLKGVDSTLKIQPAKLEDSAVYLCASSLLAGGPADTQYFGPGTRLTVL.

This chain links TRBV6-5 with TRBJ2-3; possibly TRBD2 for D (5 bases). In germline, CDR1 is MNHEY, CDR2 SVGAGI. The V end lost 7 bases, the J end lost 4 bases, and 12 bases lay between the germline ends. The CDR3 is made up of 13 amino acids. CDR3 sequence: CASNSLVSDTQYF. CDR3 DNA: TGTGCCAGCAACTCACTAGTGTCAGATACGCAGTATTTT.

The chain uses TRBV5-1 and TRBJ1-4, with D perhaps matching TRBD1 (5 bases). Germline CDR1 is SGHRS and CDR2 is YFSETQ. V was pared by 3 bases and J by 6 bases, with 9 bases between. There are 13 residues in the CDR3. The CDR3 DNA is TGCGCCAGCAGCTCGGACAATTATGAAAAACTGTTTTTT. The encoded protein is CASSSDNYEKLFF.

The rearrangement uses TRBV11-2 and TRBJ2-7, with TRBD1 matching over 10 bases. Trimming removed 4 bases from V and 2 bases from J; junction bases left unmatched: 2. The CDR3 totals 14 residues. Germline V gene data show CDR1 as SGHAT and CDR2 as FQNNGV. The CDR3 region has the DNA TGTGCCAGCAGCTCCGGGACAGGGGCCTACGAGCAGTACTTC. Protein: CASSSGTGAYEQYF.

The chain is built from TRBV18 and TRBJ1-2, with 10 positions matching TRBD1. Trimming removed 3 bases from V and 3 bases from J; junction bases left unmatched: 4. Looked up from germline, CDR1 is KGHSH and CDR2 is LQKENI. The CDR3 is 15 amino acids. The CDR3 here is CASSPGTGEDYGYTF. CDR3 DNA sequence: TGTGCCAGCTCACCCGGGACAGGGGAGGACTATGGCTACACCTTC.

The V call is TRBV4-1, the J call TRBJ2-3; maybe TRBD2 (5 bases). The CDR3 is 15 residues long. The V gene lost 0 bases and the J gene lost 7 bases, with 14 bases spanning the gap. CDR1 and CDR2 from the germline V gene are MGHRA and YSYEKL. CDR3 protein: CASSQELTGSNTQYF. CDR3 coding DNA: TGCGCCAGCAGCCAAGAACTTACGGGATCCAATACGCAGTATTTT.